One and the same sample provided the 17 T cell receptor beta chains below, sequenced in a study of shared T cell receptors in the human thymus. The data were produced by immunoSEQ multiplex PCR, yet TCRdb's version contains in-frame clones alone and is incomplete. The sample lists hundreds of thousands of clones, 80% to 90% occurring once. Another study also made use of these data, one on human thymus T cells.

The sample comprised thymocytes. These receptors originate from a girl in the first two years of life with a congenital heart defect.

The V call is TRBV6-5, the J call TRBJ1-3; D is uncertain. This CDR3 is built from 13 residues. Germline loops: CDR1 MNHEY, CDR2 SVGAGI. Between the trimmed V and J ends, which lost 4 bases and 4 bases, there was a span of 8 bases. DNA for the CDR3: TGTGCCAGCAGTTTTTCTTCCGGAAACACCATATATTTT. Translated, it gives CASSFSSGNTIYF.

The V gene is TRBV10-1, the J gene TRBJ1-6; no reliable D call. Trimming stripped 2 bases from V and 7 bases from J, with 9 bases between. Germline CDR1 is WNHNN and CDR2 is SYGVQD (reference sequence). CDR3 length: 14 amino acids. The CDR3 DNA reads as TGCGCCAGCAGTGAGCGAGGCCACAATTCACCCCTCCACTTT. This encodes CASSERGHNSPLHF.

The chain couples TRBV6-1 to TRBJ1-2; unclear D gene. This CDR3 spans 13 amino acids. The ends were cut back, 2 bases at V and 2 bases at J, with 6 bases in the middle. Germline V CDR1 and CDR2: MNHNS, SASEGT. Here the CDR3 reads CASSENPNYGYTF. CDR3 in DNA: TGTGCCAGCAGTGAAAATCCGAACTATGGCTACACCTTC.

The J gene is TRBJ2-1, the V gene TRBV19; D may be TRBD2 (6 bases). Looked up from germline, CDR1 is LNHDA and CDR2 is SQIVND (reference sequence). This CDR3 has 15 residues. Trimming removed 6 bases from V and 6 bases from J, with 18 bases in between. CDR3 sequence reads: CASRGEREVVNEQFF. The CDR3 coding sequence is TGTGCCAGTAGGGGTGAAAGGGAGGTAGTCAATGAGCAGTTCTTC.

This chain links TRBV9 with TRBJ2-1; 12 positions match TRBD2. CDR1 and CDR2 from the germline V gene are SGDLS and YYNGEE. The V and J ends lost 5 bases and 10 bases, in that order; junction bases with no gene match: 13. This CDR3 comprises 16 residues. The chain's CDR3 is CASSVPTSGGNPEQFF. The CDR3 nucleotides read TGTGCCAGCAGTGTCCCAACTAGCGGGGGGAACCCGGAGCAGTTCTTC.

This chain links TRBV11-2 with TRBJ2-7; 9 bases match TRBD1. This CDR3 has 16 residues. The J segment lost 5 bases and the V segment lost 5 bases, leaving 13 bases of the junction unmatched. The germline V gene has CDR1 SGHAT and CDR2 FQNNGV. This chain's CDR3 is CASSPTAYRGRHEQYF. CDR3 in DNA: TGTGCCAGCAGCCCGACAGCCTACAGGGGGCGCCACGAGCAGTACTTC.

The V and J genes are TRBV7-2 and TRBJ2-3, with 12 bases that match TRBD2. J was trimmed by 3 bases and V by 5 bases; bases with no gene match: 6. CDR1 and CDR2 (germline): SGHTA, FQGNSA. This CDR3 has 16 amino acids. Here the CDR3 reads CASSPRLAGGTDTQYF. CDR3 DNA: TGTGCCAGCAGCCCTCGCCTAGCGGGGGGGACAGATACGCAGTATTTT.

The chain links TRBV15 to TRBJ2-7; a weak D match, TRBD1 (5 bases). V was trimmed by 2 bases and J by 3 bases, leaving 20 bases between them. The V gene's germline CDR1 is LNHNV and CDR2 YYDKDF (reference sequence). CDR3 length: 17 residues. The CDR3: CATSRSGRGSPLYEQYF. CDR3 sequence (DNA): TGTGCCACCAGCAGATCCGGAAGGGGCAGTCCCCTCTACGAGCAGTACTTC.

The V gene is TRBV7-2, the J gene TRBJ2-2, with D tentatively TRBD2 (5 bases). The germline V gene encodes CDR1 SGHTA and CDR2 FQGNSA. The CDR3 covers 16 residues. Between the trimmed V and J ends, which lost 1 base and 0 bases, there was a span of 9 bases. This CDR3 is CASSLGSRANTGELFF. Written as DNA, the CDR3 is TGTGCCAGCAGCTTAGGATCGAGGGCGAACACCGGGGAGCTGTTTTTT.

The V call is TRBV18, the J call TRBJ1-5, with D hard to call. Deletions cut 4 bases from V and 4 bases from J, with 5 bases between. The CDR3 runs to 12 residues. CDR1 is KGHSH, CDR2 LQKENI, per germline. CDR3 amino acids: CASSLLNQPQHF. CDR3 in DNA: TGTGCCAGCTCACTACTAAATCAGCCCCAGCATTTT.

V usage is TRBV19 and J usage is TRBJ2-6, with D uncertain. The germline V gene encodes CDR1 LNHDA and CDR2 SQIVND (reference sequence). Trimming pared 4 bases from V and 0 bases from J, leaving 4 bases between. The CDR3 runs to 14 residues. CDR3 coding DNA: TGTGCCAGTAGTACCCGCTCTGGGGCCAACGTCCTGACTTTC. Encoded protein: CASSTRSGANVLTF.

The table lists this clone with a few counts. The V gene is TRBV5-1, the J gene TRBJ1-1; D uncertain. The CDR3 is 15 residues long. Trimming removed 0 bases from V and 2 bases from J, with 11 bases in between. Germline V CDR1 and CDR2: SGHRS, YFSETQ. CDR3 sequence (DNA): TGCGCCAGCAGCTTGGAGAACAGCCCCAACACTGAAGCTTTCTTT. Translated: CASSLENSPNTEAFF.

The chain couples TRBV9 to TRBJ1-3, with a weak D call TRBD1 (6 bases). Germline V gene data show CDR1 as SGDLS and CDR2 as YYNGEE. This CDR3 is 15 amino acids long. V gave up 0 bases and J gave up 3 bases, with 10 bases separating them. DNA for the CDR3: TGTGCCAGCAGCGTAGAAGTCAGGGGTGGAAACACCATATATTTT. This encodes CASSVEVRGGNTIYF. Variable domain in full (rest from reference TRBV9 and TRBJ1-3): DSGVTQTPKHLITATGQRVTLRCSPRSGDLSVYWYQQSLDQGLQFLIQYYNGEERAKGNILERFSAQQFPDLHSELNLSSLELGDSALYFCASSVEVRGGNTIYFGEGSWLTVV.

About this clone: The junction departs from germline at one end; a sequencing error may be responsible. The chain recombines TRBV5-4 with TRBJ1-2; TRBD1 matches 7 bases. Germline assignment: CDR1 SGHNT and CDR2 YYREEE (reference sequence). There are 14 residues in the CDR3. The CDR3 spells CASSNGTPGGGHTF. The CDR3 nucleotides read TGTGCCAGCAGCAACGGGACTCCAGGGGGTGGCCACACCTTC.

The chain combines TRBV4-3 with TRBJ2-1; D is ambiguous. Trimming took off 1 base at V and 6 bases at J, with 7 bases between the two ends. Germline V gives CDR1 LGHNA, CDR2 YSLEER. This CDR3 comprises 13 residues. The CDR3 sequence is CASSQGLINEQFF. The CDR3 DNA follows: TGCGCCAGCAGCCAAGGACTGATCAATGAGCAGTTCTTC.

A few counts support this clone. The gene calls are TRBV11-2 and TRBJ2-3; no definite D call. The CDR3 extends over 16 amino acids. Looked up from germline, CDR1 is SGHAT and CDR2 is FQNNGV. With 4 bases removed from V and 2 bases from J, the gap between germline ends came to 16 bases. In DNA form, the CDR3 reads TGTGCCAGCAGCTCCCCCGAGCGAGCCTCCACAGATACGCAGTATTTT. Protein product: CASSSPERASTDTQYF.

Note on this clone: One end of the junction does not line up with germline, which may come from a read error. The chain employs TRBV5-8 and TRBJ2-7; 12 positions agree with TRBD1. This CDR3 comprises 14 residues. Germline V lookup: CDR1 SGHTS, CDR2 YDEGEE. The chain's CDR3 is CASNVPGQGAEEYF. In DNA, the CDR3 is TGTGCCAGCAACGTCCCGGGACAGGGGGCCGAGGAGTACTTC.